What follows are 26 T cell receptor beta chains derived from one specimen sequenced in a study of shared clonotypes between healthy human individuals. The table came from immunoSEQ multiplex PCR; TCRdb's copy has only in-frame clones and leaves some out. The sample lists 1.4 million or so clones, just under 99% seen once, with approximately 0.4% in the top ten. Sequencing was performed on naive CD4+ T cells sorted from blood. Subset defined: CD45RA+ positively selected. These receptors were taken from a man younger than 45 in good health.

The CDR3 DNA sequence: TGTGCCACCAGCAGAGATGTGGGGGGAGTTGAGACCCAGTACTTC. Amino acids: CATSRDVGGVETQYF. The chain combines TRBV15 with TRBJ2-5; weak D call: TRBD2 (6 bases). V lost 0 bases and J lost 5, with 13 bases in between. Germline CDR1 reads LNHNV; CDR2 reads YYDKDF (reference sequence). CDR3 length: 15 residues.

The CDR3 bases are TGCAGCGTGTGGACAGGGCCATCAAGCTCCTACGAGCAGTACTTC. It specifies CSVWTGPSSSYEQYF. The chain is built from TRBV29-1 and TRBJ2-7, with 8 nucleotides matching TRBD1. The CDR3 has 15 residues. With 6 bases clipped from V and 0 bases from J, the junction kept 10 bases outside the gene matches. The germline V gene encodes CDR1 SQVTM and CDR2 ANQGSEA.

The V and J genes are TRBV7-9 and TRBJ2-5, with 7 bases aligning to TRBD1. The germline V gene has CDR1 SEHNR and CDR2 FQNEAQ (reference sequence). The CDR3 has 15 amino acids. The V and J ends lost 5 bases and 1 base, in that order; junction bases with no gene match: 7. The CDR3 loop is CASSRRPGGQETQYF. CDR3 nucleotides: TGTGCCAGCAGCCGACGACCAGGGGGCCAAGAGACCCAGTACTTC.

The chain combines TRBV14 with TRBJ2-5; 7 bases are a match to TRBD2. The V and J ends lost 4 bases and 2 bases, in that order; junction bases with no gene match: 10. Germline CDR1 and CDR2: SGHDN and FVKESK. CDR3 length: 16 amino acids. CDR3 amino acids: CASSREWIGRQETQYF. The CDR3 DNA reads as TGTGCCAGCAGCCGAGAATGGATCGGGAGGCAAGAGACCCAGTACTTC.

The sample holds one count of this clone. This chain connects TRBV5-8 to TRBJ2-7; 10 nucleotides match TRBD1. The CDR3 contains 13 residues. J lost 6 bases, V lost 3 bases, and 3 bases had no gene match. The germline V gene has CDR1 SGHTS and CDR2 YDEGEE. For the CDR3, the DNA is TGTGCCAGCAGCTCGGGACAGGGGATCGAGCAGTACTTC. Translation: CASSSGQGIEQYF.

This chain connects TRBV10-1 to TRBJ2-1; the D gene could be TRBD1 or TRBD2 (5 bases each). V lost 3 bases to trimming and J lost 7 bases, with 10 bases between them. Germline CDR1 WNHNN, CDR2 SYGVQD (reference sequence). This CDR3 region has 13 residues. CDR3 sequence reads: CASSEPGTNEQFF. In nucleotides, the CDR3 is TGCGCCAGCAGTGAACCAGGGACGAATGAGCAGTTCTTC.

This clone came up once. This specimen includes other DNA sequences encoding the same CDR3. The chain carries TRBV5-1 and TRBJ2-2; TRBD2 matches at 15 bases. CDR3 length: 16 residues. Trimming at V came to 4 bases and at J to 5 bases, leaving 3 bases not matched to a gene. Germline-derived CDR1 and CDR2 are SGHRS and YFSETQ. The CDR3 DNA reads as TGCGCCAGCAGCCCCGGACTAGCGGGAGGGACCGGGGAGCTGTTTTTT. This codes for CASSPGLAGGTGELFF.

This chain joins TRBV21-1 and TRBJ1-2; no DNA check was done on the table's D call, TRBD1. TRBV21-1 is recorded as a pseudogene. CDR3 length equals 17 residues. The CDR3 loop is CASSKHAPGIGSCGYTF. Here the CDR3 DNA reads TGTGCCAGCAGCAAACACGCCCCAGGGATTGGCTCTTGTGGCTACACCTTC.

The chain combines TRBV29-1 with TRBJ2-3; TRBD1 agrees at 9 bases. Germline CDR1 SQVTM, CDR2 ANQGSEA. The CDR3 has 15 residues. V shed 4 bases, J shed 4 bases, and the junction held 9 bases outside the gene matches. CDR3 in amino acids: CSVAVGQGRADTQYF. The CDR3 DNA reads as TGCAGCGTTGCAGTCGGACAGGGGAGGGCAGATACGCAGTATTTT.

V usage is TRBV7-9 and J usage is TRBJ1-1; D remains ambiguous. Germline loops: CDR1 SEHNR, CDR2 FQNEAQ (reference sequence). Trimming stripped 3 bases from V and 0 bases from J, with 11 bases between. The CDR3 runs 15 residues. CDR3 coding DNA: TGTGCCAGCAGCTTTCAGAGGAACATGAACACTGAAGCTTTCTTT. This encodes CASSFQRNMNTEAFF.

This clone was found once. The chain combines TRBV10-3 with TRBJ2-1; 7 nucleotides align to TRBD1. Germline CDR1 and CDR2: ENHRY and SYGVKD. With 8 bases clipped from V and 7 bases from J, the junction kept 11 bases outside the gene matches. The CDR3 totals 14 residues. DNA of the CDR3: TGTGCCATCGGGGAAAGACAGGGTCAAAATGAGCAGTTCTTC. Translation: CAIGERQGQNEQFF.

In DNA form, the CDR3 reads TGCAGCGTTGAAGGTAGTCGCTATGGCTACACCTTC. Translating gives CSVEGSRYGYTF. The chain has TRBV29-1 and TRBJ1-2, with D unclear. V dropped 1 base and J dropped 4 bases, with 7 bases sitting between them. The CDR3 is made up of 12 amino acids. Germline V gene lookup returns CDR1 SQVTM and CDR2 ANQGSEA.

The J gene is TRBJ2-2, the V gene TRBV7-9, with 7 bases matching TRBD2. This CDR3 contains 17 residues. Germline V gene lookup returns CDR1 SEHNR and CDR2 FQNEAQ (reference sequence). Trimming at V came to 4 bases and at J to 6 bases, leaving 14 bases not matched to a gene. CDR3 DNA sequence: TGTGCCAGCAGCTGGAGCGGGGCCACCCGTTTCGCCGGGGAGCTGTTTTTT. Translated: CASSWSGATRFAGELFF.

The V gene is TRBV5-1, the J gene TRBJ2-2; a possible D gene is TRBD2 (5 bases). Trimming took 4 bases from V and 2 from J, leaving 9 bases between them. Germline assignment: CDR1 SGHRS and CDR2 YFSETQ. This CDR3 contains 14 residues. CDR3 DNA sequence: TGCGCCAGCAGCCGGGGAACTAACACCGGGGAGCTGTTTTTT. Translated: CASSRGTNTGELFF.

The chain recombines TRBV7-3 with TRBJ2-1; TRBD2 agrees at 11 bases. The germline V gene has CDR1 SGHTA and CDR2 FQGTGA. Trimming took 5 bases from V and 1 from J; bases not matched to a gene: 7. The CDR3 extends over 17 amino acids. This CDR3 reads CASSPSRLAGSYNEQFF. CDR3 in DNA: TGTGCCAGCAGCCCCAGCCGACTAGCGGGGTCCTACAATGAGCAGTTCTTC.

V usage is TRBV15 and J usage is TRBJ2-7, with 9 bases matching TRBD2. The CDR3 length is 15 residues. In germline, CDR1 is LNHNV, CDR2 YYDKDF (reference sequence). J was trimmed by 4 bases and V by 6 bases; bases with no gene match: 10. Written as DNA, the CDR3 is TGTGCCACCAGGTTCAGGCGGGAGGGCTCTTACGAGCAGTACTTC. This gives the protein CATRFRREGSYEQYF.

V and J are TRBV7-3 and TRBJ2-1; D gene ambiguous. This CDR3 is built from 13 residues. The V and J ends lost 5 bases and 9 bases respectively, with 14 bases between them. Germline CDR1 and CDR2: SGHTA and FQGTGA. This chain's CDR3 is CASSPVSGVEQFF. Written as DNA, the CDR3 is TGTGCCAGCAGCCCGGTATCGGGCGTTGAGCAGTTCTTC.

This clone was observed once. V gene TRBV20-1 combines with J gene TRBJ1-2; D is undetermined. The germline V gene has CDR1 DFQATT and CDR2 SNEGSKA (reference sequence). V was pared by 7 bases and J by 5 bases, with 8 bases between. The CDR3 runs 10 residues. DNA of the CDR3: TGCAGTGGTGACCTATATGGCTACACCTTC. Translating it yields CSGDLYGYTF.

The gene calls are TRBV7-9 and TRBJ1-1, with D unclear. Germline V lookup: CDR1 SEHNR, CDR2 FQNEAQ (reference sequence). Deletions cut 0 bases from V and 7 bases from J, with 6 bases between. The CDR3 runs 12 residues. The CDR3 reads CASSLALLEAFF. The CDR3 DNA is TGTGCCAGCAGCTTAGCACTCCTTGAAGCTTTCTTT.

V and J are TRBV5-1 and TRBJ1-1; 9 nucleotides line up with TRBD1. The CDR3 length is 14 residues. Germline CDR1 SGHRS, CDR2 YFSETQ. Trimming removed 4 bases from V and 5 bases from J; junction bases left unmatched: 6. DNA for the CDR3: TGCGCCAGCAGCACCACAGGGGGCTGGACTGAAGCTTTCTTT. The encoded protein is CASSTTGGWTEAFF.

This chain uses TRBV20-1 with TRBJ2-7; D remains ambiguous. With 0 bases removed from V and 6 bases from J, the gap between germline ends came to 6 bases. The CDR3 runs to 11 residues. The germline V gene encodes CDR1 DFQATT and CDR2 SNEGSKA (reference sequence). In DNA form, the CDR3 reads TGCAGTGCTAGAGATATTTCCGAGCAGTACTTC. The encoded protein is CSARDISEQYF.

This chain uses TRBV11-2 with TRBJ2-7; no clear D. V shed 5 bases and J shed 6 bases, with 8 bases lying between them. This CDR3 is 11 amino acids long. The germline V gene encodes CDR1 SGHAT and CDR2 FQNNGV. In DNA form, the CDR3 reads TGTGCCAGCAGCCCGTGGGGCGAGCAGTACTTC. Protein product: CASSPWGEQYF.

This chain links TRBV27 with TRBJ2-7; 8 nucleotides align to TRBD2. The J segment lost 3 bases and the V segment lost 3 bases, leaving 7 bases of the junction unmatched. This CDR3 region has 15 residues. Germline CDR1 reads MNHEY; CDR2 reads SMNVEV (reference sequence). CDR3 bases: TGTGCCAGCAGTTTCAGTCGGGAGGGGATCTACGAGCAGTACTTC. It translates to CASSFSREGIYEQYF.

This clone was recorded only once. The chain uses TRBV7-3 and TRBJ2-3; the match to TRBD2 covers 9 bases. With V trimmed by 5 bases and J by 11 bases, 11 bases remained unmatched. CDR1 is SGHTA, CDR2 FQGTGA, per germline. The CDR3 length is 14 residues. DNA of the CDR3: TGTGCCAGCAGCCTAGAACCGGGACTAGCAGTGCAGTATTTT. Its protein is CASSLEPGLAVQYF.

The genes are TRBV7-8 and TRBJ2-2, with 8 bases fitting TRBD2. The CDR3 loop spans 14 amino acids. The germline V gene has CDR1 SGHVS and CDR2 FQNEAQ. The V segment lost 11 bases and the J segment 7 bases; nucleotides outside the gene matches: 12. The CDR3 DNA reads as TGTGCCTCCTTCCAGCGGGAGACCAGCGGGGAGCTGTTTTTT. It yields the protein CASFQRETSGELFF.

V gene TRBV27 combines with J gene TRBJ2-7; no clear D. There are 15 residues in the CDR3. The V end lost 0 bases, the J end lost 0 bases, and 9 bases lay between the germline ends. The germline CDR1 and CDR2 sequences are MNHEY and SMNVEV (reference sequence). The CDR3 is CASSLSRRDSYEQYF. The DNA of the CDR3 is TGTGCCAGCAGTTTATCGCGAAGGGACTCCTACGAGCAGTACTTC.